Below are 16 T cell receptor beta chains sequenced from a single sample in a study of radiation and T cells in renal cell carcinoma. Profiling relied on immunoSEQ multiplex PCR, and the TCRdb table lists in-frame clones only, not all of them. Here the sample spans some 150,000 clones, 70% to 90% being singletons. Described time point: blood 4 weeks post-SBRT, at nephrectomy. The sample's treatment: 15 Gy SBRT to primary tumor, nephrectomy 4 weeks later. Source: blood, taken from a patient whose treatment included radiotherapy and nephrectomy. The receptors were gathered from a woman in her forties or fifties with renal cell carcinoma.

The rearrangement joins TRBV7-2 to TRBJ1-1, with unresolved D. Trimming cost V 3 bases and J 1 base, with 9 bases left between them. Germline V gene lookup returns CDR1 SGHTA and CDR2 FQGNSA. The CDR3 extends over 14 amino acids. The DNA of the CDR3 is TGTGCCAGCAGCTTGGTCCACAAGAACACTGAAGCTTTCTTT. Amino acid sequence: CASSLVHKNTEAFF.

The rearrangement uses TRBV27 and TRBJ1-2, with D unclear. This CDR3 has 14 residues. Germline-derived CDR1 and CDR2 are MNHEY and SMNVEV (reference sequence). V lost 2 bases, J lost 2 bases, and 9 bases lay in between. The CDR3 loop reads CASSLSYGNYGYTF. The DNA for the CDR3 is TGTGCCAGCAGTTTAAGCTATGGGAACTATGGCTACACCTTC.

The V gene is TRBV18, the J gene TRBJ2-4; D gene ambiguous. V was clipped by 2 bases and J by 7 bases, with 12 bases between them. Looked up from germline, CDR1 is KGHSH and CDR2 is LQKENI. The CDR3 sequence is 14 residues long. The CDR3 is CASSPGPRRNIQYF. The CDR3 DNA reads TGTGCCAGCTCACCAGGCCCTCGTAGGAACATTCAGTACTTC.

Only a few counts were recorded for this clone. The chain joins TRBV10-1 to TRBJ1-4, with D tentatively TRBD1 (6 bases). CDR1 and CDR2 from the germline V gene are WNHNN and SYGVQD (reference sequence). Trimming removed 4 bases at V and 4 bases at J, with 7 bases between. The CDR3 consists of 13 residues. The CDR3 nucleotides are TGCGCCAGCAGTGGCAGGGGTAATGAAAAACTGTTTTTT. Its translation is CASSGRGNEKLFF.

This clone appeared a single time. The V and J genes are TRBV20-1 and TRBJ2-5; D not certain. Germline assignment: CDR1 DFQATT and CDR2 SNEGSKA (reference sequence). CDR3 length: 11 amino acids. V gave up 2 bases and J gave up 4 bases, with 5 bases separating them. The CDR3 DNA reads TGCAGTGCTAGAAATCGAGAGACCCAGTACTTC. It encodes CSARNRETQYF.

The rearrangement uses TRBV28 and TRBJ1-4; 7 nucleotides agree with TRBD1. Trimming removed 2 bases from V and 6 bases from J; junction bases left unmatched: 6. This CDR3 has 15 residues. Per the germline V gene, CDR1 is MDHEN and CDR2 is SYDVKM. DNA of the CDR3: TGTGCCAGCAGTTTACCGGGACAGCAACATGAAAAACTGTTTTTT. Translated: CASSLPGQQHEKLFF.

The CDR3 is CASSLNRGHNSPLHF. The DNA for the CDR3 is TGTGCCAGCAGCTTGAACAGGGGGCATAATTCACCCCTCCACTTT. The V gene is TRBV7-2, the J gene TRBJ1-6; 9 bases fit TRBD1. J was trimmed by 5 bases and V by 3 bases; bases with no gene match: 2. The germline V gene has CDR1 SGHTA and CDR2 FQGNSA. The CDR3 has 15 residues.

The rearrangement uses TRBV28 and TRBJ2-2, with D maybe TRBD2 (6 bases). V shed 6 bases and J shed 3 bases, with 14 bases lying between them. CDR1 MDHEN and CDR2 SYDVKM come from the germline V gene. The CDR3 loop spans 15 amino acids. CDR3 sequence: CASSQTGTDTGELFF. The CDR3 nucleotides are TGTGCCAGCAGCCAAACCGGGACTGACACCGGGGAGCTGTTTTTT.

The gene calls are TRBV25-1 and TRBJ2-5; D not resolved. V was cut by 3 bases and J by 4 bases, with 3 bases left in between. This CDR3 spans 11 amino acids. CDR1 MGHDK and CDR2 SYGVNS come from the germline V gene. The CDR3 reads CASSDLETQYF. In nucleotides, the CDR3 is TGTGCCAGCAGTGATCTAGAGACCCAGTACTTC. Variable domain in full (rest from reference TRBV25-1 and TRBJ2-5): EADIYQTPRYLVIGTGKKITLECSQTMGHDKMYWYQQDPGMELHLIHYSYGVNSTEKGDLSSESTVSRIRTEHFPLTLESARPSHTSQYLCASSDLETQYFGPGTRLLVL.

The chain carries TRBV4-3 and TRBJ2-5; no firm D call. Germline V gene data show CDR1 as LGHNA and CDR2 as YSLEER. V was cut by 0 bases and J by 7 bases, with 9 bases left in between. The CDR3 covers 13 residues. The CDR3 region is CASSQDGWGTQYF. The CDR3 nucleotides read TGCGCCAGCAGCCAAGATGGGTGGGGGACCCAGTACTTC.

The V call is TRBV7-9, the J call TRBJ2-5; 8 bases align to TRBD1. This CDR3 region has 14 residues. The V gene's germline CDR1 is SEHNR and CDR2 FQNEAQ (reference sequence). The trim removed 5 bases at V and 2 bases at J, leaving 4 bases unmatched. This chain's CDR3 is CASSPRTGQETQYF. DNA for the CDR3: TGTGCCAGCAGCCCCAGGACAGGGCAAGAGACCCAGTACTTC.

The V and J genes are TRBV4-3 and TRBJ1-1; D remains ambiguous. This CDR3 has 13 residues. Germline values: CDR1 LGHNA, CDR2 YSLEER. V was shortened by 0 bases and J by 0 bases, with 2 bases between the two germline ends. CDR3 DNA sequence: TGCGCCAGCAGCCAAGAGCTGAACACTGAAGCTTTCTTT. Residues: CASSQELNTEAFF.

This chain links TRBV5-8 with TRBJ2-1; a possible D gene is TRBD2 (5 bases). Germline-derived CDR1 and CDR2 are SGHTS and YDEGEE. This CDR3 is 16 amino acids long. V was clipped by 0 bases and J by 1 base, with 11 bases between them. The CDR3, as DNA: TGTGCCAGCAGCTTGGGGACTGCCGGGTCCTACAATGAGCAGTTCTTC. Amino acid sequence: CASSLGTAGSYNEQFF.

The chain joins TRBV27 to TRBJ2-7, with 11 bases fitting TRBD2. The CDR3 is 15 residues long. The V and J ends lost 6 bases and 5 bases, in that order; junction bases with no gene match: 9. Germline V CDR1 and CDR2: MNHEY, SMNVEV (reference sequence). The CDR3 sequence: CASRELAGVSNEQYF. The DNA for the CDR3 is TGTGCCAGCAGAGAACTAGCGGGAGTATCCAACGAGCAGTACTTC.

The CDR3 sequence: CASSYPDRGSGYTF. The CDR3 coding sequence is TGTGCCAGCAGTTACCCGGACAGGGGATCTGGCTACACCTTC. The J gene is TRBJ1-2, the V gene TRBV6-6; 9 bases match TRBD1. The V gene's germline CDR1 is MNHNY and CDR2 SVGAGI (reference sequence). Unmatched junction bases numbered 5, after V lost 2 bases and J lost 7 bases. The CDR3 consists of 14 residues.

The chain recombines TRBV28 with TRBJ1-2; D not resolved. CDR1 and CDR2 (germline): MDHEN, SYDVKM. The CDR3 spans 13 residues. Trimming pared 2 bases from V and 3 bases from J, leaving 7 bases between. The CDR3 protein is CASSLGYHYGYTF. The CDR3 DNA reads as TGTGCCAGCAGTTTAGGGTATCACTATGGCTACACCTTC.